This TCR beta chain was identified during a study of T cells in Graves' hyperthyroidism and ophthalmopathy. Germline assignment: CDR1 SGDLS and CDR2 YYNGEE. The length of the CDR3 is 13 residues. Trimming took off 4 bases at V and 12 bases at J, with 16 bases between the two ends. This clonotype was observed many times. Antigen unknown. RNA transcripts provided the source from which TCR beta CDR3 regions were amplified. When the TCR CDR3 underwent first-round RT-PCR, the HTBI primer set was used. TCRdb passed the multiplex PCR reads through MiXCR, listing each CDR3 protein once. The table shows about 840,000 distinct CDR3 sequences, with around 39% occurring only once. Using about 10 ml of fresh peripheral blood, PBMCs were prepared. Overall study results and limits: Using 13 V-J features, a model discriminated ophthalmopathy from stable hyperthyroidism.

The J gene is TRBJ1-4, the V gene TRBV9; D is ambiguous. This TCR derives from a man in his late teens or twenties with Graves' hyperthyroidism. Sequencing input: blood. The CDR3 protein is CASSPSPKWELFF. Written as DNA, the CDR3 is TGTGCCAGCAGCCCGAGCCCGAAATGGGAACTGTTTTTT.